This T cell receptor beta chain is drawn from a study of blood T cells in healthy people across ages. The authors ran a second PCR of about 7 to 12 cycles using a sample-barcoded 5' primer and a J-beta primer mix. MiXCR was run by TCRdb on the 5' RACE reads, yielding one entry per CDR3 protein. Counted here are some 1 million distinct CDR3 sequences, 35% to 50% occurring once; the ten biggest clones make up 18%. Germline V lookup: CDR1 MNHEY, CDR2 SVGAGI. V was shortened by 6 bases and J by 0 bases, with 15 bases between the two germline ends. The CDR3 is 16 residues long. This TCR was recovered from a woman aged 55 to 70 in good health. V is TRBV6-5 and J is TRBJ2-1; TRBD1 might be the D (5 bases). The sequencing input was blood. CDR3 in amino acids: CASRGGARSSYNEQFF. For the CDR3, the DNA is TGTGCCAGCAGAGGTGGGGCTAGAAGCTCCTACAATGAGCAGTTCTTC.